Each of the 2 T cell receptor beta chains below was sequenced from the same sample in a study of T cell repertoires in cytomegalovirus infection. No antigens are known for them. TCRdb fed the reads into MiXCR, producing one record per CDR3 protein. The sample contains 570,000 or so distinct CDR3 sequences, about 40% of which appear only once. Sequenced here: cultured PBMCs, sampled from culture after CMV antigen stimulation. These receptors originate from a human donor in good health (CMV status not recorded). Some clones in this sample may be carry-over from other donors' samples.

The rearrangement uses TRBV18 and TRBJ2-1; 8 nucleotides match TRBD2. J gave up 6 bases and V 4 bases, and 29 bases lay outside the gene matches. Germline-derived CDR1 and CDR2 are KGHSH and LQKENI. This CDR3 region has 22 residues. CDR3 DNA sequence: TGTGCCAGCTCACGTACACTCGGACTAAGCGGGAGCGGCCAGTTTCGGGCCAATGAGCAGTTCTTC. It is translated as CASSRTLGLSGSGQFRANEQFF.

V is TRBV28 and J is TRBJ2-4, with TRBD1 matching 8 bases. The V gene end was trimmed by 6 bases and the J gene end by 0 bases; junction bases not matched to a gene: 4. This CDR3 has 15 residues. Germline CDR1 and CDR2: MDHEN and SYDVKM. The CDR3 reads CASRHRGVAKNIQYF. The CDR3 DNA follows: TGTGCCAGCAGACACAGGGGGGTAGCCAAAAACATTCAGTACTTC.